Listed below are T cell receptor beta chains from one sample, sequenced in a study of blood T cell repertoires in COVID-19. The assay was immunoSEQ multiplex PCR, and TCRdb's table has in-frame clones only and misses some. The sample carries about 200,000 clones, under 90% recorded once. Sequenced input: peripheral blood. The receptors stem from a man aged 35 to 55 with acute or convalescent COVID-19. CDR3s include the opening cysteine and the closing phenylalanine or tryptophan.

TRBJ2-5 14 TRBV5-1 CASSLGAFQETQYF
TRBJ1-2 13 TRBV13 CASSPTGGYGYTF
TRBJ1-1 13 TRBV11-3 CASSSSPGTEAFF
TRBJ2-6 17 TRBV14 CASSPGQGSSGANVLTF
TRBJ2-7 12 TRBV5-5 CASTYGAYEQYF
TRBJ1-2 16 TRBV19 CASSIGSGTSNYGYTF
TRBJ2-2 15 TRBV5-1 CASSLGTGYTGELFF
TRBJ2-2 14 TRBV2 CASSGVENTGELFF
TRBJ1-1 15 TRBV28 CASSLTTVVDPRAFF
TRBJ1-1 16 TRBV6-5 CASSYGLTGWNTEAFF
TRBJ2-5 14 TRBV7-2 CASSFRGHGETQYF
TRBJ1-6 15 TRBV11-2 CASSPGTGMNSPLHF
TRBJ2-1 17 TRBV7-2 CASSPQGVARSYNEQFF
TRBJ2-5 15 TRBV10-3 CATQGPSGGGETQYF
TRBJ1-2 15 TRBV11-2 CASSLIGQGAYGYTF
TRBJ1-4 15 TRBV28 CASSSDRGRSLKLFF
TRBJ2-3 14 TRBV6-2/TRBV6-3 CASSSAGDTDTQYF
TRBJ1-5 17 TRBV5-6 CASSLGTVTLNNQPQHF
TRBJ1-2 14 TRBV27 CASNTQGGGMGYTF
TRBJ1-5 14 TRBV10-2 CATASSGSNQPQHF
TRBJ1-1 14 TRBV5-1 CASSWGHLNTEAFF
TRBJ1-1 15 TRBV4-3 CASSQEAALNTEAFF
TRBJ2-7 13 TRBV12-3/TRBV12-4 CASSQLRQGEQYF
TRBJ1-6 15 TRBV18 CASSPQGSDNSPLHF
TRBJ2-3 14 TRBV5-1 CASSPGGPGDTQYF
TRBJ1-2 15 TRBV5-1 CASSRPSGGSEGYTF
TRBJ1-4 14 TRBV6-5 CASRPTGPNEKLFF
TRBJ1-1 14 TRBV11-3 CASSLAMGTGEAFF
TRBJ2-5 15 TRBV11-2 CASSSRPGGGETQYF
TRBJ2-2 17 TRBV7-9 CASSSPRRRGYTGELFF
TRBJ1-1 13 TRBV12-3/TRBV12-4 CASGPGVGTEAFF
TRBJ2-7 15 TRBV9 CASSVASGLAYEQYF
TRBJ1-6 15 TRBV10-3 CAINAGTGLNSPLHF
TRBJ2-3 12 TRBV6-5 CASSYGPDTQYF
TRBJ1-2 15 TRBV6-5 CASSIGWGDSSGYTF
TRBJ2-1 14 TRBV6-5 CASRQGSSYNEQFF
TRBJ1-1 13 TRBV6-5 CASSTGENTEAFF
TRBJ2-5 13 TRBV15 CATNRGLEETQYF
TRBJ2-3 16 TRBV10-3 CAIGDPGLASTDTQYF
TRBJ2-1 15 TRBV6-5 CASSYSFNAGVAEFF
TRBJ2-5 18 TRBV5-1 CASSPGTSGGIPQETQYF
TRBJ2-7 13 TRBV12-3/TRBV12-4 CASSFRLAGEQYF
TRBJ1-2 11 TRBV6-5 CASSSTGGYTF
TRBJ1-5 16 TRBV6-1 CASSEGQGGFGQPQHF
TRBJ1-3 18 TRBV24-1 CATSEAPGQGARGNTIYF
TRBJ2-6 14 TRBV6-5 CASSYIQGANVLTF
TRBJ2-5 14 TRBV29-1 CSVDNQGQVETQYF
TRBJ1-2 15 TRBV27 CASSLSRTGVYGYTF
TRBJ1-5 14 TRBV6-5 CASSPDQGYGPQHF
TRBJ1-6 11 TRBV10-2 CATRGDSPLHF
TRBJ2-3 14 TRBV7-9 CATTQRGSTDTQYF
TRBJ2-5 15 TRBV6-2/TRBV6-3 CASSYSGTGAETQYF
TRBJ1-5 12 TRBV19 CASSNYNQPQHF
TRBJ1-3 15 TRBV4-1 CASSASGVLRNTIYF
TRBJ1-2 14 TRBV18 CASSPAREGYGYTF
TRBJ2-7 11 TRBV14 CASRGAYEQYF
TRBJ1-5 15 TRBV5-6 CASSFRGLGSQPQHF